The subject of this entry is one T cell receptor beta chain. The study isolated at least 6.5 million PBMCs from each sample. Combining a sample-barcoded 5' primer with a J-beta primer mix, a second PCR ran for about 6 to 12 cycles. Tags on each cDNA molecule came from a template-switch adaptor with 12 random nucleotides. TCRdb fed the 5' RACE reads into MiXCR, producing one record per CDR3 protein. The sample has around 800,000 distinct CDR3 sequences; about 62% are singletons. The data belong to a study of blood T cells in healthy people across ages. This TCR was recovered from a man younger than 45 in good health. The sequencing sample was made of blood.

CDR3 sequence: CASSLGQGGINSPLHF. CDR3 nucleotides: TGTGCCAGCAGCTTAGGTCAGGGGGGGATAAATTCACCCCTCCACTTT. The chain employs TRBV7-2 and TRBJ1-6; 7 nucleotides agree with TRBD1. Germline loops: CDR1 SGHTA, CDR2 FQGNSA. V lost 1 base, J lost 7 bases, and 7 bases stayed unmatched. The CDR3 contains 16 residues.